These 18 T cell receptor beta chains originate from one sample sequenced in a study of T cell responses to AZD1222 COVID-19 vaccine. The method was immunoSEQ multiplex PCR; TCRdb's version includes in-frame clones alone and lacks a portion of them. This table has about 130,000 clones, 80% to 95% appearing once. This specimen consisted of peripheral blood, obtained on day 0 of AZD1222 vaccination. The receptors here all came from an adult in good health.

In its sample, this clone was seen once. The rearrangement links TRBV18 to TRBJ1-3; D may be TRBD1 (6 bases). V gave up 6 bases and J gave up 0 bases, with 15 bases separating them. In germline, CDR1 is KGHSH, CDR2 LQKENI. The CDR3 has 16 amino acids. Here the CDR3 reads CASSSDRRASGNTIYF. The CDR3, as DNA: TGTGCCAGCTCCAGTGACAGGCGAGCCTCTGGAAACACCATATATTTT.

The chain employs TRBV2 and TRBJ1-2; no definite D call. The CDR3 covers 14 residues. The V gene lost 2 bases and the J gene lost 8 bases, with 15 bases spanning the gap. Germline V lookup: CDR1 SNHLY, CDR2 FYNNEI. The DNA for the CDR3 is TGTGCCAGCAGTGAACGGCCGGACCCCCTGGGCTACACCTTC. This codes for CASSERPDPLGYTF.

This clone showed up just a few times. V usage is TRBV7-9 and J usage is TRBJ1-6; possible D gene TRBD1, 6 bases. Trimming shortened V by 5 bases and J by 11 bases, and 22 bases separated the two germline ends. The germline gives CDR1 SEHNR, CDR2 FQNEAQ (reference sequence). The CDR3 runs 16 residues. The CDR3 DNA is TGTGCCAGCAGCCCGGCCCCTCGCCAGGGGATTGCACCCCTCCACTTT. Translating it yields CASSPAPRQGIAPLHF.

The chain combines TRBV5-1 with TRBJ2-1, with 8 bases fitting TRBD2. With 3 bases clipped from V and 4 bases from J, the junction kept 6 bases outside the gene matches. Germline-derived CDR1 and CDR2 are SGHRS and YFSETQ. The CDR3 has 15 amino acids. The CDR3 DNA is TGCGCCAGCAGCTCAACGACTAGCGTTTACAATGAGCAGTTCTTC. Translated, it gives CASSSTTSVYNEQFF.

This CDR3 reads CASSRQGGQPQHF. The CDR3 DNA is TGTGCCAGCAGTAGGCAGGGTGGTCAGCCCCAGCATTTT. The rearrangement joins TRBV27 to TRBJ1-5; the D gene is possibly TRBD1 (5 bases). In germline, CDR1 is MNHEY, CDR2 SMNVEV (reference sequence). This CDR3 spans 13 amino acids. V gave up 5 bases and J gave up 6 bases, with 11 bases separating them.

V and J are TRBV12-5 and TRBJ2-7, with unresolved D. Looked up from germline, CDR1 is LGHNT and CDR2 is FRNRAP. The ends were cut back, 5 bases at V and 1 base at J, with 18 bases in the middle. This CDR3 is built from 16 residues. The CDR3 region is CASGPPSGFRSYEQYF. The CDR3 DNA reads TGTGCTAGTGGTCCCCCCTCCGGTTTTCGGTCCTACGAGCAGTACTTC.

The chain carries TRBV7-9 and TRBJ1-1, with TRBD1 matching 9 bases. V shed 3 bases, J shed 1 base, and the junction held 3 bases outside the gene matches. Looked up from germline, CDR1 is SEHNR and CDR2 is FQNEAQ (reference sequence). The CDR3 loop spans 15 amino acids. The DNA for the CDR3 is TGTGCCAGCAGCTTGGGGACAGGGTGGAACACTGAAGCTTTCTTT. Translating gives CASSLGTGWNTEAFF.

The chain recombines TRBV6-5 with TRBJ2-5, with a weak D call TRBD1 (6 bases). The CDR3 runs to 13 residues. V was shortened by 8 bases and J by 4 bases, with 14 bases between the two germline ends. The V gene's germline CDR1 is MNHEY and CDR2 SVGAGI. CDR3 in DNA: TGTGCCAGCGGGGCAGGGGACCGAGAGACCCAGTACTTC. This codes for CASGAGDRETQYF.

The chain combines TRBV28 with TRBJ1-3; possibly TRBD1 for D (5 bases). The CDR3 runs 14 residues. Germline loops: CDR1 MDHEN, CDR2 SYDVKM. V lost 6 bases and J lost 4, with 13 bases in between. The CDR3 DNA follows: TGTGCCAGCAGCTTCGTAGGGACGGGAAACACCATATATTTT. This sequence encodes CASSFVGTGNTIYF.

The chain uses TRBV5-4 and TRBJ2-7, with 11 bases aligning to TRBD2. V was pared by 4 bases and J by 0 bases, with 3 bases of the junction left unmatched. This CDR3 region has 15 residues. The V gene's germline CDR1 is SGHNT and CDR2 YYREEE (reference sequence). CDR3 sequence (DNA): TGTGCCAGCAGCCCAACTAGCGGGAGCTCCTACGAGCAGTACTTC. It specifies CASSPTSGSSYEQYF. The whole variable domain, remainder taken from reference TRBV5-4 and TRBJ2-7, is ETGVTQSPTHLIKTRGQQVTLRCSSQSGHNTVSWYQQALGQGPQFIFQYYREEENGRGNFPPRFSGLQFPNYSSELNVNALELDDSALYLCASSPTSGSSYEQYFGPGTRLTVT.

The chain uses TRBV4-3 and TRBJ2-7, with D uncertain. V shed 1 base and J shed 6 bases, with 13 bases lying between them. The V gene's germline CDR1 is LGHNA and CDR2 YSLEER. The CDR3 loop spans 14 amino acids. Written as DNA, the CDR3 is TGCGCCAGCAGCCAAGCCCTCCGGAGCGTCGAGCAGTACTTC. Protein sequence: CASSQALRSVEQYF.

The chain employs TRBV6-5 and TRBJ2-7; D gene unclear. The CDR3 extends over 12 amino acids. Germline CDR1 reads MNHEY; CDR2 reads SVGAGI. CDR3 sequence reads: CVTRQGSYEQYF. DNA for the CDR3: TGTGTTACACGGCAAGGATCCTACGAGCAGTACTTC.

The chain is built from TRBV27 and TRBJ1-4; 7 nucleotides line up with TRBD1. CDR1 and CDR2 from the germline V gene are MNHEY and SMNVEV (reference sequence). J was trimmed by 8 bases and V by 6 bases; bases with no gene match: 12. CDR3 length: 15 amino acids. The CDR3 bases are TGTGCCAGCAGGAAAGAGGGGGCCGGTTTGGAAAAACTGTTTTTT. It encodes CASRKEGAGLEKLFF.

The V gene is TRBV29-1, the J gene TRBJ2-4; possibly TRBD1 for D (6 bases). CDR3 length equals 15 residues. CDR1 and CDR2 from the germline V gene are SQVTM and ANQGSEA. V shed 4 bases and J shed 1 base, with 14 bases lying between them. CDR3 sequence: CSVVLGAAAKNIQYF. CDR3 sequence (DNA): TGCAGCGTTGTTCTGGGGGCTGCGGCCAAAAACATTCAGTACTTC.

V and J are TRBV5-1 and TRBJ1-5; D is unclear. The CDR3 sequence is 16 residues long. Deletions cut 3 bases from V and 0 bases from J, with 13 bases between. The germline gives CDR1 SGHRS, CDR2 YFSETQ. CDR3: CASSSGPASSNQPQHF. CDR3 nucleotide sequence: TGCGCCAGCAGCTCTGGGCCCGCCAGTAGCAATCAGCCCCAGCATTTT.

This chain connects TRBV4-1 to TRBJ2-1; 7 bases map to TRBD2. Germline CDR1 is MGHRA and CDR2 is YSYEKL. The CDR3 totals 17 residues. V was pared by 2 bases and J by 7 bases, with 14 bases of the junction left unmatched. DNA of the CDR3: TGCGCCAGCAGCCAACCTCTCCAGCGGGACCCCCCGAATGAGCAGTTCTTC. It yields the protein CASSQPLQRDPPNEQFF.

The chain uses TRBV6-5 and TRBJ1-1; 7 bases are shared with TRBD1. V lost 5 bases and J lost 4; bases outside the gene matches: 4. This CDR3 is 13 amino acids long. The germline gives CDR1 MNHEY, CDR2 SVGAGI. CDR3 nucleotide sequence: TGTGCCAGCAGTACCACAGGGGCCACTGAAGCTTTCTTT. Amino acid sequence: CASSTTGATEAFF.

CDR3 nucleotide sequence: TGTGCCAGCAGCTGGGGGACAGGGACCTATGGCTACACCTTC. Translated: CASSWGTGTYGYTF. The chain recombines TRBV5-4 with TRBJ1-2, with 9 bases aligning to TRBD1. V dropped 3 bases and J dropped 4; count of bases not matched to a gene: 4. The V gene's germline CDR1 is SGHNT and CDR2 YYREEE (reference sequence). The CDR3 length is 14 residues.